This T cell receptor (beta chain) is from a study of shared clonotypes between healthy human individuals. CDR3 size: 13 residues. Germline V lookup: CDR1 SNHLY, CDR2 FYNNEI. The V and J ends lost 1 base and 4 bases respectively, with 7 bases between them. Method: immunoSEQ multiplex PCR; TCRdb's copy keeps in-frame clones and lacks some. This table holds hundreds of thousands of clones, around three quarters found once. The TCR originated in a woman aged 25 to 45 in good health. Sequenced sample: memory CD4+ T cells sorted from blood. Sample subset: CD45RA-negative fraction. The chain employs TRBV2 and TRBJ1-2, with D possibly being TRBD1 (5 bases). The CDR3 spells CASSEGDSYGYTF. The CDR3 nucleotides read TGTGCCAGCAGTGAAGGGGACTCCTATGGCTACACCTTC. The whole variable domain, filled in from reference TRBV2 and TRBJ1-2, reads EPEVTQTPSHQVTQMGQEVILRCVPISNHLYFYWYRQILGQKVEFLVSFYNNEISEKSEIFDDQFSVERPDGSNFTLKIRSTKLEDSAMYFCASSEGDSYGYTFGSGTRLTVV.